These 13 T cell receptor beta chains originate from one sample sequenced in a study of T cells in localized non-small cell lung cancer. TCRdb's copy holds only in-frame clones and misses some; the assay was immunoSEQ multiplex PCR. The data contain about 24,000 clones, roughly 88% of them seen just once; the ten biggest clones take up 6% to 6.5%. The sequenced sample was PBMCs, obtained before any cancer treatment. The origin of the receptors is a man aged 40 to 69 with stage II lung adenocarcinoma.

This clone was observed a handful of times. The V and J genes are TRBV6-8 and TRBJ1-2, with D perhaps TRBD1 (5 bases). The ends were cut back, 6 bases at V and 8 bases at J, with 13 bases in the middle. Germline assignment: CDR1 MNHGY and CDR2 SAAAGT. This CDR3 comprises 12 residues. CDR3 residues: CASRQAGGGYTF. As DNA, the CDR3 is TGTGCCAGCAGACAGGCTGGTGGGGGCTACACCTTC.

J is TRBJ1-4 and V is TRBV4-3; possible D gene TRBD1, 6 bases. V lost 3 bases and J 6 bases, leaving 20 bases between the germline ends. The germline V gene encodes CDR1 LGHNA and CDR2 YSLEER. CDR3 size: 17 residues. DNA for the CDR3: TGCGCCAGCAGCCAGGGGGCGCGGGGGGCGAAGTATGAAAAACTGTTTTTT. Amino acids: CASSQGARGAKYEKLFF.

About this clone: The junction and the germline gene differ at one end; a read error may be behind it. The rearrangement links TRBV28 to TRBJ1-6; D is unresolved. CDR3 length: 12 residues. The germline CDR1 and CDR2 sequences are MDHEN and SYDVKM. The CDR3: CASTLRAGPLHF. The CDR3 DNA reads as TGTGCCAGCACTTTAAGGGCGGGGCCCCTCCACTTT.

The count of this clone is one. The chain is built from TRBV14 and TRBJ2-7; 9 nucleotides align to TRBD1. Germline V gives CDR1 SGHDN, CDR2 FVKESK. Trimming removed 4 bases from V and 5 bases from J; junction bases left unmatched: 6. This CDR3 is 14 amino acids long. The CDR3 DNA reads TGTGCCAGCAGCCTTTTTCGGACAGGGGACGAGCAGTACTTC. It specifies CASSLFRTGDEQYF.

The V call is TRBV10-3, the J call TRBJ2-7, with 8 bases matching TRBD1. The CDR3 has 14 amino acids. Germline V gene sequence: CDR1 ENHRY, CDR2 SYGVKD. After removal of 6 bases from V and 5 bases from J, the junction contained 9 bases not matched to a gene. The CDR3 reads CAISPQGGTNEQYF. The DNA for the CDR3 is TGTGCCATCAGCCCACAGGGGGGCACCAACGAGCAGTACTTC.

The chain couples TRBV27 to TRBJ2-3, with D unresolved. The V gene lost 6 bases and the J gene lost 4 bases, with 14 bases spanning the gap. Germline lookup yields CDR1 MNHEY and CDR2 SMNVEV (reference sequence). The CDR3 has 14 amino acids. CDR3 sequence reads: CASSLLLTADTQYF. CDR3 nucleotides: TGTGCCAGCAGCCTACTACTCACGGCAGATACGCAGTATTTT.

The rearrangement uses TRBV9 and TRBJ2-3; 10 nucleotides line up with TRBD2. The CDR3 is made up of 17 amino acids. CDR1 and CDR2 from the germline V gene are SGDLS and YYNGEE. The junction had 16 bases not matched to a gene; V was cut back by 4 bases and J by 8 bases. CDR3 in DNA: TGTGCCAGCAGCCAGGGTCCCCTAGCGGGGGAAACCTCTACGCAGTATTTT. This gives the protein CASSQGPLAGETSTQYF.

V and J are TRBV30 and TRBJ2-3, with D unclear. V lost 1 base and J 3 bases, leaving 2 bases between the germline ends. Germline V gene sequence: CDR1 GTSNPN, CDR2 SVGIG (reference sequence). The CDR3 contains 11 residues. The CDR3 DNA reads TGTGCCTGGAGTGGAACAGATACGCAGTATTTT. It yields the protein CAWSGTDTQYF.

The rearrangement links TRBV9 to TRBJ2-7; 7 bases line up with TRBD2. With V trimmed by 4 bases and J by 1 base, 14 bases remained unmatched. Germline CDR1 and CDR2: SGDLS and YYNGEE. CDR3 length equals 17 residues. CDR3 protein: CASSPQVGGSLSYEQYF. The CDR3 DNA sequence: TGTGCCAGCAGCCCCCAGGTGGGCGGGAGTTTGTCCTACGAGCAGTACTTC.

The chain has TRBV4-2 and TRBJ2-7; D is possibly TRBD1 (6 bases). This CDR3 contains 15 residues. CDR1 and CDR2 from the germline V gene are LGHNA and YNFKEQ. The ends were cut back, 0 bases at V and 1 base at J, with 10 bases in the middle. The DNA of the CDR3 is TGTGCCAGCAGCCAAGACCCGGACAGTTCCTACGAGCAGTACTTC. As protein: CASSQDPDSSYEQYF.

V gene TRBV5-1 combines with J gene TRBJ2-3; TRBD2 matches 16 bases. Germline V gene lookup returns CDR1 SGHRS and CDR2 YFSETQ. This CDR3 comprises 18 residues. Trimming cost V 4 bases and J 0 bases; bases outside gene matches: 5. The CDR3 is CASSRGTSGGVSTDTQYF. CDR3 DNA: TGCGCCAGCAGCCGCGGGACTAGCGGGGGGGTAAGCACAGATACGCAGTATTTT.

This clone appeared a few times. The chain is built from TRBV19 and TRBJ1-5; weak D call: TRBD1 (5 bases). V was pared by 4 bases and J by 7 bases, with 14 bases between. CDR1 and CDR2 from the germline V gene are LNHDA and SQIVND (reference sequence). The CDR3 is 14 residues long. The CDR3 sequence is CASSSPGTKQPQHF. The CDR3 DNA sequence: TGTGCCAGTAGTAGTCCGGGGACGAAACAGCCCCAGCATTTT. Complete variable domain (other parts from reference TRBV19 and TRBJ1-5): DGGITQSPKYLFRKEGQNVTLSCEQNLNHDAMYWYRQDPGQGLRLIYYSQIVNDFQKGDIAEGYSVSREKKESFPLTVTSAQKNPTAFYLCASSSPGTKQPQHFGDGTRLSIL.

The J gene is TRBJ2-1, the V gene TRBV21-1; the DNA was not compared with TRBD1, the D call given in the table. TRBV21-1 constitutes a pseudogene. The CDR3 consists of 13 residues. CDR3 in amino acids: CASSRTQYNEQFF. As DNA, the CDR3 is TGTGCCAGCAGTCGGACACAATACAATGAGCAGTTCTTC.